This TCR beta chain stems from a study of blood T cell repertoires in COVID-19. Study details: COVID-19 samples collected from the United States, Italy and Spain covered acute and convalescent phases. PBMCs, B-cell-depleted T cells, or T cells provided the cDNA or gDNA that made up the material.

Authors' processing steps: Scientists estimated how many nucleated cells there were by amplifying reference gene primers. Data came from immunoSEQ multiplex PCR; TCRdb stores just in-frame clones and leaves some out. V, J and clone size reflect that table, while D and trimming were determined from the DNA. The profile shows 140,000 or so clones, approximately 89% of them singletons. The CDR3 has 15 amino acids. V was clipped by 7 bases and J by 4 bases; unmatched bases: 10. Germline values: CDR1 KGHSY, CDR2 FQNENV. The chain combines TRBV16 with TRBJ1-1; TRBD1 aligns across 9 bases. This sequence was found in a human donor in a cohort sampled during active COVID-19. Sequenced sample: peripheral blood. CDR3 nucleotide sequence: TGTGCCAGCAAATTATACAGGGGGCTAATCACTGAAGCTTTCTTT. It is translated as CASKLYRGLITEAFF.